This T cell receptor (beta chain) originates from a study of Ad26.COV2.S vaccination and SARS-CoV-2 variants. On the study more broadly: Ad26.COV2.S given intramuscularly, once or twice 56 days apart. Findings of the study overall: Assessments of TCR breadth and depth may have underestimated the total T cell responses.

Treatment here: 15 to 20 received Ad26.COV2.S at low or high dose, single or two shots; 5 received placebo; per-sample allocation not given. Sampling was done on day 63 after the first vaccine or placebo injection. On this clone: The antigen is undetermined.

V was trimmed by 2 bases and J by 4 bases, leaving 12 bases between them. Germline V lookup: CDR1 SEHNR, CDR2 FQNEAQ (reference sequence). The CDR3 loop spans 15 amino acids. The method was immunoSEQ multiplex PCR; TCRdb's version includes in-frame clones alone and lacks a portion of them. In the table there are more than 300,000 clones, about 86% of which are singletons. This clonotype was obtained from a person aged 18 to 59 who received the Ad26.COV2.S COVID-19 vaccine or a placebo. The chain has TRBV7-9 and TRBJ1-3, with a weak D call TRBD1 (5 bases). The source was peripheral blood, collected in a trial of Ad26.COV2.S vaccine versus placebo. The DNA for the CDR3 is TGTGCCAGCAGCTTAAACCGACAGTCCGGAAACACCATATATTTT. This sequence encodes CASSLNRQSGNTIYF.